The TCR beta chain described here comes from a study of blood T cells in healthy people across ages. Study outcomes and limitations: Samples with more naive T cells showed higher observed beta diversity.

The CDR3 has 16 amino acids. Germline assignment: CDR1 LGHDT and CDR2 YNNKEL (reference sequence). Then a second PCR, running about 6 to 12 cycles, was carried out with a sample-barcoded 5' primer and a J-beta primer mix. Each CDR3 protein is one row after TCRdb ran MiXCR on the 5' RACE reads. The sample has roughly 560,000 distinct CDR3 sequences, less than 25% seen once. In this sample, this clonotype turned up a few times. What it binds is unknown. These data were also reused for a study on T cells of mothers and their children. That source adds: Samples were obtained from a few healthy Caucasian mothers and their six children. Among related mother-child pairs, overlap was slightly higher than in unrelated pairs, though not significantly.

This TCR came from a boy aged 5-17 years in good health. This chain joins TRBV3-1 and TRBJ2-5; 9 nucleotides agree with TRBD2. The end of the DNA aligns better with TRBJ2-1, so the J call may be wrong. The sample taken for sequencing was blood. CDR3 sequence (DNA): TGTGCCAGCAGCCACCGCGGGGGGGCCTTACTCAATGAGCAGTTCTTC. It yields the protein CASSHRGGALLNEQFF.